These 14 T cell receptor beta chains originate from one sample sequenced in a study of cytomegalovirus exposure and HLA in healthy donors. Researchers ran the PCR with 60 Vbeta and 13 Jbeta primers. Clones were sequenced by immunoSEQ multiplex PCR, and TCRdb holds only the in-frame ones, with some missing. The top ten clones hold about 2.5% of a sample with 180,000 or so clones, 70% to 85% of them seen once. The sequencing input was PBMCs. Receptors originate from a human donor in good health.

J is TRBJ2-3 and V is TRBV7-2, with unresolved D. The end of the DNA is better explained by TRBJ1-5, so the J call may be wrong. The CDR3 extends over 14 amino acids. Per germline, CDR1 SGHTA and CDR2 FQGNSA. The CDR3 protein is CASSPATSTDTQHF. The CDR3 DNA reads as TGTGCCAGCAGCCCAGCAACTAGCACAGATACGCAGCATTTT.

This clone has only a few counts. The genes are TRBV5-1 and TRBJ1-2; 8 bases are a match to TRBD1. Trimming cost V 2 bases and J 8 bases; bases outside gene matches: 8. Germline V gives CDR1 SGHRS, CDR2 YFSETQ. The CDR3 is made up of 14 amino acids. The CDR3 sequence: CASSFGRGLLGYTF. CDR3 DNA sequence: TGCGCCAGCAGCTTCGGCAGGGGGCTATTGGGCTACACCTTC.

The genes are TRBV6-5 and TRBJ1-1; D gene ambiguous. There are 14 residues in the CDR3. V shed 2 bases and J shed 8 bases, with 15 bases lying between them. Germline CDR1 MNHEY, CDR2 SVGAGI. CDR3 sequence (DNA): TGTGCCAGCAGTTACGCTAGCGAGGGAGTAGAAGCTTTCTTT. It specifies CASSYASEGVEAFF.

This clone was observed once. Here the CDR3 DNA reads TGTGCCAGTAGTATATCAGCGGGGGCAGCGAACACTGAAGCTTTCTTT. Translated, it gives CASSISAGAANTEAFF. The chain couples TRBV19 to TRBJ1-1; the D gene is possibly TRBD1 (6 bases). Germline assignment: CDR1 LNHDA and CDR2 SQIVND (reference sequence). The V end was cut by 2 bases, the J end by 1 base, with 14 bases between. The CDR3 is 16 residues long.

In this sample, this clone turned up a few times. The J gene is TRBJ2-1, the V gene TRBV4-2; TRBD2 agrees at 7 bases. Germline CDR1 is LGHNA and CDR2 is YNFKEQ. V was pared by 0 bases and J by 0 bases, with 17 bases of the junction left unmatched. This CDR3 is 21 amino acids long. The CDR3 reads CASSQEAPGRGRTSSYNEQFF. CDR3 in DNA: TGTGCCAGCAGCCAAGAGGCCCCGGGGAGGGGTCGAACGAGCTCCTACAATGAGCAGTTCTTC.

This rearrangement joins TRBV7-2 to TRBJ1-1, with 7 bases identical to TRBD1. The CDR3 length is 15 residues. Trimming cost V 5 bases and J 5 bases; bases outside gene matches: 11. CDR1 is SGHTA, CDR2 FQGNSA, per germline. The chain's CDR3 is CASSLLAGGKTEAFF. The CDR3 bases are TGTGCCAGCAGCCTACTGGCAGGGGGAAAGACTGAAGCTTTCTTT.

The CDR3 DNA reads as TGTGCCAGCAGCTTAATGGCAAGGACAGCACCTAATTCACCCCTCCACTTT. Amino acids: CASSLMARTAPNSPLHF. The J gene is TRBJ1-6, the V gene TRBV11-2; the D gene is possibly TRBD1 (6 bases). The CDR3 consists of 17 residues. Trimming removed 2 bases from V and 6 bases from J, with 17 bases in between. Germline assignment: CDR1 SGHAT and CDR2 FQNNGV. Full variable domain (remainder filled in from reference TRBV11-2 and TRBJ1-6): EAGVAQSPRYKIIEKRQSVAFWCNPISGHATLYWYQQILGQGPKLLIQFQNNGVVDDSQLPKDRFSAERLKGVDSTLKIQPAKLEDSAVYLCASSLMARTAPNSPLHFGNGTRLTVT.

This clone occurred once. The chain has TRBV4-1 and TRBJ1-2; 7 bases are a match to TRBD1. This CDR3 contains 15 residues. Germline V gene lookup returns CDR1 MGHRA and CDR2 YSYEKL. V was pared by 0 bases and J by 5 bases, with 6 bases of the junction left unmatched. The CDR3 here is CASSQEPGTDYGYTF. The CDR3 DNA is TGCGCCAGCAGCCAAGAGCCCGGGACAGATTATGGCTACACCTTC.

J is TRBJ1-2 and V is TRBV5-3; no firm D call. TRBV5-3 falls under the ORF class, with uncertain function. Trimming pared 8 bases from V and 8 bases from J, leaving 10 bases between. The CDR3 sequence is 10 residues long. CDR3 loop: CARRSGGYTF. The CDR3 DNA reads TGTGCCAGGAGGAGCGGGGGCTACACCTTC.

This chain links TRBV25-1 with TRBJ2-2; D perhaps matches TRBD1 (5 bases). CDR1 and CDR2 from the germline V gene are MGHDK and SYGVNS. This CDR3 region has 15 residues. V dropped 3 bases and J dropped 5 bases, with 13 bases sitting between them. As DNA, the CDR3 is TGTGCCAGCAGTGATACAGGCGCAATAACCGGGGAGCTGTTTTTT. This translates into CASSDTGAITGELFF.

V is TRBV27 and J is TRBJ1-2; 7 bases map to TRBD1. This CDR3 region has 15 residues. Trimming cost V 4 bases and J 4 bases; bases outside gene matches: 9. Germline V gene lookup returns CDR1 MNHEY and CDR2 SMNVEV (reference sequence). The CDR3 loop reads CASSSLHRGAYGYTF. The DNA of the CDR3 is TGTGCCAGCAGTTCCTTACACAGGGGTGCCTATGGCTACACCTTC.

The chain joins TRBV11-2 to TRBJ1-6; 7 positions match TRBD1. Trimming at V came to 1 base and at J to 7 bases, leaving 4 bases not matched to a gene. The CDR3 is made up of 15 amino acids. CDR1 is SGHAT, CDR2 FQNNGV, per germline. The CDR3 DNA reads as TGTGCCAGCAGCTTAGCCTTACAGGGGAATTCACCCCTCCACTTT. It specifies CASSLALQGNSPLHF. Together with reference TRBV11-2 and TRBJ1-6, the CDR3 gives the full variable domain: EAGVAQSPRYKIIEKRQSVAFWCNPISGHATLYWYQQILGQGPKLLIQFQNNGVVDDSQLPKDRFSAERLKGVDSTLKIQPAKLEDSAVYLCASSLALQGNSPLHFGNGTRLTVT.

The V gene is TRBV19, the J gene TRBJ2-1, with 12 bases identical to TRBD2. Germline V gene data show CDR1 as LNHDA and CDR2 as SQIVND (reference sequence). Unmatched junction bases numbered 2, after V lost 2 bases and J lost 3 bases. The CDR3 contains 16 residues. CDR3 protein: CASSILAGGIYNEQFF. The CDR3 DNA reads TGTGCCAGTAGTATACTAGCGGGGGGGATCTACAATGAGCAGTTCTTC. The whole variable domain, filled in from reference TRBV19 and TRBJ2-1, reads DGGITQSPKYLFRKEGQNVTLSCEQNLNHDAMYWYRQDPGQGLRLIYYSQIVNDFQKGDIAEGYSVSREKKESFPLTVTSAQKNPTAFYLCASSILAGGIYNEQFFGPGTRLTVL.

A word on this clone: A read error may produce the germline difference seen at one junction end. V usage is TRBV7-9 and J usage is TRBJ2-7, with 11 bases aligning to TRBD1. The CDR3 runs 16 residues. CDR1 and CDR2 (germline): SEHNR, FQNEAQ (reference sequence). In DNA, the CDR3 is TGTTCCAGCAGCTCCCTAGGACAGGGGGCCGGATTCGAGCAGTACTTC. Translating it yields CSSSSLGQGAGFEQYF.